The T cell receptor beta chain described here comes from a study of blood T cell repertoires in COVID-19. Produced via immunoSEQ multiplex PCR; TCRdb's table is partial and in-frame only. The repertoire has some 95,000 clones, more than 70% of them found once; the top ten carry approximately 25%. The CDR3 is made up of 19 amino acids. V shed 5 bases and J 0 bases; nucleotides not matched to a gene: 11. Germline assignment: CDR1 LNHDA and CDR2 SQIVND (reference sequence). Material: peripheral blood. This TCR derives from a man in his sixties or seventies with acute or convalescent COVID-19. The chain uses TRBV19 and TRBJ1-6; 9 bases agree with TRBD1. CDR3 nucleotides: TGTGCCAGTAGTCCCCTGGCCGGACAGGGGAGCTCCTATAATTCACCCCTCCACTTT. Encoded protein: CASSPLAGQGSSYNSPLHF.